This TCR beta chain was observed in a study of T cells in Graves' hyperthyroidism and ophthalmopathy. It was RNA transcripts that yielded the amplified TCR beta CDR3 regions. In the first-round RT-PCR of the TCR CDR3, the HTBI primer set was used. TCRdb re-analysed the multiplex PCR reads in MiXCR, keeping a single row per CDR3 protein. The sample contains about 530,000 distinct CDR3 sequences, 17% of which appear only once. CDR1 and CDR2 (germline): DFQATT, SNEGSKA (reference sequence). Deletions cut 6 bases from V and 1 base from J, with 9 bases between. This CDR3 contains 12 residues. The sample holds a few counts of this clonotype.

This chain connects TRBV20-1 to TRBJ1-1; weak D call: TRBD1 (5 bases). This receptor was obtained from a woman between 18 and 30 years old with Graves' ophthalmopathy. The source material was blood. CDR3 in amino acids: CSAIGANTEAFF. The CDR3 DNA is TGCAGTGCCATAGGGGCGAACACTGAAGCTTTCTTT.